Described below is a single TCR beta chain sequence and its context. This sample is part of a study of blood T cell repertoires in COVID-19. In the authors' workflow: Estimation of nucleated cell counts was performed using reference gene primer amplification. TCRdb keeps only in-frame clones here, not all; method: immunoSEQ multiplex PCR. From that table come the V and J calls and clone size; the DNA was used to work out D and trimming. The table shows about 170,000 clones, with about 86% occurring only once. With V trimmed by 1 base and J by 2 bases, 6 bases remained unmatched. Germline V gene data show CDR1 as ENHRY and CDR2 as SYGVKD. This CDR3 is 16 amino acids long.

This chain connects TRBV10-3 to TRBJ2-3, with 7 bases matching TRBD1. The receptor comes from a woman between 45 and 60 years old in a cohort exposed to, infected with or recovered from COVID-19 (not recorded which). Material for sequencing was PBMCs or T cells enriched from blood (not recorded which). The CDR3 spells CAISEYLDRYTDTQYF. Written as DNA, the CDR3 is TGTGCCATCAGTGAGTATCTGGACAGGTACACAGATACGCAGTATTTT.